This T cell receptor beta chain emerged from a study of beta chain features in type 1 diabetes. TCRB transcripts that were expressed got sequenced, as all of the isolated RNA had been reverse transcribed. Sequencing used immunoSEQ multiplex PCR; TCRdb keeps in-frame clones, though not all of them. The table has 330,000 or so clones, about 18% seen once. Material: naive CD4+ T cells from blood. The sequence derives from a woman between 18 and 30 years old in good health.

CDR3 amino acids: CASSIRTRGAFF. CDR3 sequence (DNA): TGTGCCAGTAGTATCCGGACCCGGGGAGCTTTCTTT. This sequence joins TRBV19 and TRBJ1-1; no clear D gene. V was trimmed by 3 bases and J by 10 bases, leaving 12 bases between them. Germline lookup yields CDR1 LNHDA and CDR2 SQIVND (reference sequence). This CDR3 is built from 12 residues.